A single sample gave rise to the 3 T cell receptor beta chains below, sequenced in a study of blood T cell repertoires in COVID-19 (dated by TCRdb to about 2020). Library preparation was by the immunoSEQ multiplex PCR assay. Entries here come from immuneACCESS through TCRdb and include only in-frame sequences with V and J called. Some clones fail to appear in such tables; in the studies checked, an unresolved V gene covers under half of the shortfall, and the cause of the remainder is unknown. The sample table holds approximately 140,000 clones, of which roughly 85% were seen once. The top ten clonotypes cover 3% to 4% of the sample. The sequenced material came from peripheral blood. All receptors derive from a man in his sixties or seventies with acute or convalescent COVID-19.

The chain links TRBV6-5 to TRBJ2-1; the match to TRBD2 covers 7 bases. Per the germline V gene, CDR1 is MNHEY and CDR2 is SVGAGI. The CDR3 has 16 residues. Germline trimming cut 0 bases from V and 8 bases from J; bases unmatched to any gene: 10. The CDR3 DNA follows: TGTGCCAGCAGTTACTCCGGGGGGAGGGTTGTGGATGAGCAGTTCTTC. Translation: CASSYSGGRVVDEQFF.

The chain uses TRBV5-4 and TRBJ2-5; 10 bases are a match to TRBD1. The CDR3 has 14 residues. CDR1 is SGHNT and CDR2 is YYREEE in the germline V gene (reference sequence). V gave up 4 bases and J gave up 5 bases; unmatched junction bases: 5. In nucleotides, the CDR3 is TGTGCCAGCAGCGGGGGGACAGGGGAGGAGACCCAGTACTTC. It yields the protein CASSGGTGEETQYF.

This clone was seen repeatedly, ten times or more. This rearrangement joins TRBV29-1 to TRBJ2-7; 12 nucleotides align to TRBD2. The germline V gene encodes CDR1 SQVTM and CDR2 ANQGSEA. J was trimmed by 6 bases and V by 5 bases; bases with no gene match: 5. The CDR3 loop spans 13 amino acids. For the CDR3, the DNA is TGCAGCGTTAAGACTAGCGGGAGTGGCGAGCAGTACTTC. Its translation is CSVKTSGSGEQYF.